This T cell receptor beta chain was sequenced during a study of T cell repertoires in cytomegalovirus infection. In the study overall: Epitope selection comprised recently identified HLA-C-restricted CMV epitopes and well-studied HLA-B-restricted CMV epitopes. The study's findings and limits: CMV carriers having the relevant HLA were flagged by cumulative public TCR beta family frequency.

With regard to this clonotype: Antigen unknown.

TCRdb analysed the reads with MiXCR anew, one entry per CDR3 protein. The sample yields roughly 150,000 distinct CDR3 sequences, 32% seen once. The CDR3 is 16 residues long. V was pared by 3 bases and J by 0 bases, with 14 bases between. Germline assignment: CDR1 SGHRS and CDR2 YFSETQ. The clonotype originates from a human donor in good health (CMV status not recorded). Some clones in this sample may be carry-over from other donors' samples. The V gene is TRBV5-1, the J gene TRBJ2-3, with D perhaps given as TRBD1 or TRBD2 (5 bases each). Sequenced material: CD8+ T cells from cultured PBMCs, taken from culture after CMV antigen stimulation. CDR3 sequence: CASSSGTETSTDTQYF. DNA of the CDR3: TGCGCCAGCAGCTCCGGGACCGAGACTAGCACAGATACGCAGTATTTT.